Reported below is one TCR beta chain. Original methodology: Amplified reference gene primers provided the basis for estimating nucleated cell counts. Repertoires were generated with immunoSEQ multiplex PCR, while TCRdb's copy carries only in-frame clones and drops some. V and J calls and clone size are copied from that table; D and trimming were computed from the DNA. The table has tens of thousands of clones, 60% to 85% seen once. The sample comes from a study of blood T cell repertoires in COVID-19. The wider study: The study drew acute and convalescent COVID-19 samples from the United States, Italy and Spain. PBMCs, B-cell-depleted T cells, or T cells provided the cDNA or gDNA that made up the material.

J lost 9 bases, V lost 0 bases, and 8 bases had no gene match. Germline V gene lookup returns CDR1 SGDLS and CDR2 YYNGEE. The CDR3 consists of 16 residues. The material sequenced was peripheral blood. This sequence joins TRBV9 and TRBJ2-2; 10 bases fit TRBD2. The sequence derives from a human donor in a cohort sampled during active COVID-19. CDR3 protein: CASSVASSGSFRELFF. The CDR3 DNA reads TGTGCCAGCAGCGTAGCGTCTAGCGGGAGTTTCCGGGAGCTGTTTTTT.